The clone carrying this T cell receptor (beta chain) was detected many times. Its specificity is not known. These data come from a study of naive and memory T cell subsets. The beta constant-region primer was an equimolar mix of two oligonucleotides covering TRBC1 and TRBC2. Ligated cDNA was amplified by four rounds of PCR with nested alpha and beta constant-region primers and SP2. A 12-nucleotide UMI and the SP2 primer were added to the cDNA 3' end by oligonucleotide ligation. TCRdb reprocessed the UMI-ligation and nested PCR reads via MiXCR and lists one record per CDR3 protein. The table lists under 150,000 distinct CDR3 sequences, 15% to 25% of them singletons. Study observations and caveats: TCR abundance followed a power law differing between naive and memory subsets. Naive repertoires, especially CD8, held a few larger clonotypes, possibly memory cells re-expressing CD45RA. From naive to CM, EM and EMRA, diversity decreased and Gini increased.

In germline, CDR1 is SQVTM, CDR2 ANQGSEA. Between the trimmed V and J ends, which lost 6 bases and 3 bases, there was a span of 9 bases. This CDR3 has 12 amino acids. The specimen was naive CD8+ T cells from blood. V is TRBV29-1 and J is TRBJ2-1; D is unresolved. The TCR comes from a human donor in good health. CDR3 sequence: CSVEKYYNEQFF. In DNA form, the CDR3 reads TGCAGCGTCGAAAAGTACTACAATGAGCAGTTCTTC.